These 16 T cell receptor beta chains originate from one sample sequenced in a study of cytomegalovirus exposure and HLA in healthy donors. The primer mix had 60 Vbeta and 13 Jbeta primers. TCRdb's table, derived via immunoSEQ multiplex PCR, lists solely in-frame clones and lacks some. The data hold under 200,000 clones, with roughly four fifths observed a single time. Input material: PBMCs. Receptors originate from a woman aged 45 to 65 in good health and CMV-seronegative.

The genes are TRBV12-2 and TRBJ2-7; TRBD2, the table's D call, was not compared with the DNA. TRBV12-2 is termed a pseudogene. CDR3 length: 14 amino acids. The chain's CDR3 is CASRSWERGTPWDF. CDR3 sequence (DNA): TGTGCAAGTCGGTCCTGGGAGCGGGGGACCCCTTGGGACTTC.

The rearrangement uses TRBV5-1 and TRBJ2-3; 14 bases map to TRBD2. Losses at the gene ends were 0 bases for V and 3 bases for J; bases not matched to a gene: 3. The CDR3 totals 17 residues. Per germline, CDR1 SGHRS and CDR2 YFSETQ. The CDR3 spells CASSLAGLAGVTDTQYF. Here the CDR3 DNA reads TGCGCCAGCAGCTTGGCGGGACTAGCGGGGGTTACAGATACGCAGTATTTT.

The CDR3 region is CASSVGASRDNQPQHF. The CDR3 DNA is TGTGCCAGCAGCGTAGGGGCCTCCCGGGACAATCAGCCCCAGCATTTT. The chain couples TRBV9 to TRBJ1-5; D gene uncertain. The CDR3 covers 16 residues. Germline V gene sequence: CDR1 SGDLS, CDR2 YYNGEE. Trimming left V 0 bases short and J 3 bases short, with 13 bases between. The full variable domain, in which reference TRBV9 and TRBJ1-5 provide the parts outside the CDR3, is DSGVTQTPKHLITATGQRVTLRCSPRSGDLSVYWYQQSLDQGLQFLIQYYNGEERAKGNILERFSAQQFPDLHSELNLSSLELGDSALYFCASSVGASRDNQPQHFGDGTRLSIL.

The rearrangement uses TRBV15 and TRBJ2-3, with 9 nucleotides matching TRBD2. The CDR3 is 19 residues long. Per the germline V gene, CDR1 is LNHNV and CDR2 is YYDKDF (reference sequence). V was clipped by 0 bases and J by 3 bases; unmatched bases: 13. CDR3 region: CATSREPLVSGSGTDTQYF. CDR3 nucleotide sequence: TGTGCCACCAGCAGAGAGCCCCTTGTTAGCGGGAGTGGAACAGATACGCAGTATTTT.

This clone was recorded once. In nucleotides, the CDR3 is TGTGCCAGCTCACCCCTGGGGGGGGACGTCTTCAATGAGCAGTTCTTC. Translated: CASSPLGGDVFNEQFF. The genes are TRBV18 and TRBJ2-1; 7 bases fit TRBD2. The V segment lost 3 bases and the J segment 6 bases; nucleotides outside the gene matches: 11. The CDR3 totals 16 residues. Per germline, CDR1 KGHSH and CDR2 LQKENI. Together with reference TRBV18 and TRBJ2-1, the CDR3 gives the full variable domain: NAGVMQNPRHLVRRRGQEARLRCSPMKGHSHVYWYRQLPEEGLKFMVYLQKENIIDESGMPKERFSAEFPKEGPSILRIQQVVRGDSAAYFCASSPLGGDVFNEQFFGPGTRLTVL.

The chain joins TRBV7-2 to TRBJ2-1; TRBD2 agrees at 7 bases. The germline V gene has CDR1 SGHTA and CDR2 FQGNSA. V shed 1 base, J shed 7 bases, and the junction held 7 bases outside the gene matches. The CDR3 length is 15 residues. The CDR3 reads CASSLVGGYENEQFF. In DNA form, the CDR3 reads TGTGCCAGCAGCTTAGTGGGGGGGTACGAGAATGAGCAGTTCTTC.

The V gene is TRBV5-1, the J gene TRBJ2-7; 7 nucleotides agree with TRBD2. The CDR3 runs 15 residues. With V trimmed by 1 base and J by 6 bases, 10 bases remained unmatched. The germline CDR1 and CDR2 sequences are SGHRS and YFSETQ. CDR3 bases: TGCGCCAGCAGCTTGAGCCTAGCGGCCCTCTCCGAGCAGTACTTC. It yields the protein CASSLSLAALSEQYF.

This chain connects TRBV6-1 to TRBJ1-2; 7 nucleotides line up with TRBD1. The CDR3 sequence is 12 residues long. Losses at the gene ends were 1 base for V and 13 bases for J; bases not matched to a gene: 6. The germline CDR1 and CDR2 sequences are MNHNS and SASEGT. CDR3 nucleotides: TGTGCCAGCAGTGAAGGGGGGGCAGGGGGCACCTTC. Amino acid sequence: CASSEGGAGGTF.

The chain is built from TRBV4-2 and TRBJ2-7, with 8 bases identical to TRBD2. Germline V lookup: CDR1 LGHNA, CDR2 YNFKEQ. V dropped 4 bases and J dropped 0; count of bases not matched to a gene: 5. The CDR3 loop spans 15 amino acids. CDR3 nucleotide sequence: TGTGCCAGCAGCCTGACCGGGACTAGCTCCTACGAGCAGTACTTC. Translated, it gives CASSLTGTSSYEQYF.

The rearrangement links TRBV7-6 to TRBJ2-5; 10 bases are shared with TRBD1. The CDR3 spans 15 residues. Per the germline V gene, CDR1 is SGHVS and CDR2 is FNYEAQ. V shed 6 bases and J 3 bases; nucleotides not matched to a gene: 7. The CDR3 DNA follows: TGTGCCAGCAGACGAGACAGGGGGCTCGAAGAGACCCAGTACTTC. This sequence encodes CASRRDRGLEETQYF.

The gene calls are TRBV4-1 and TRBJ2-7; TRBD2 is a possible D gene (6 bases). CDR3 length equals 16 residues. Germline CDR1 reads MGHRA; CDR2 reads YSYEKL. Trimming cost V 0 bases and J 2 bases, with 14 bases left between them. The CDR3 spells CASSQESASAAYEQYF. The DNA for the CDR3 is TGCGCCAGCAGCCAAGAGTCGGCTAGCGCTGCCTACGAGCAGTACTTC.

This clone was detected a few times. The chain joins TRBV11-2 to TRBJ1-5; D perhaps matches TRBD1 (6 bases). Germline V gene data show CDR1 as SGHAT and CDR2 as FQNNGV. V shed 0 bases and J shed 7 bases, with 13 bases lying between them. This CDR3 contains 15 residues. The CDR3 DNA is TGTGCCAGCAGCTTAGAGCCAGGGGTAGTCCAGCCCCAGCATTTT. Its protein product is CASSLEPGVVQPQHF.

The rearrangement links TRBV12-2 to TRBJ2-7; no check of the table's D call, TRBD2, against the DNA was made. The end of the DNA fits TRBJ2-5 better, so the J call may be wrong. TRBV12-2 is a recognized pseudogene. The CDR3 has 16 amino acids. CDR3 DNA sequence: TGTGCAAGTCGCTTGGGGACTAGGATGGCGCTTGAGACCCAGTACTTC. Translated: CASRLGTRMALETQYF.

This clone was found once. The chain links TRBV19 to TRBJ1-5; tentative D call: TRBD1 (6 bases). The germline V gene encodes CDR1 LNHDA and CDR2 SQIVND (reference sequence). Trimming removed 7 bases at V and 5 bases at J, with 12 bases between. This CDR3 region has 13 residues. CDR3 sequence: CASTDREYQPQHF. CDR3 bases: TGTGCCAGTACGGACAGAGAGTATCAGCCCCAGCATTTT.

This chain uses TRBV28 with TRBJ1-2, with 7 bases fitting TRBD1. The V segment lost 6 bases and the J segment 7 bases; nucleotides outside the gene matches: 11. The CDR3 is 14 amino acids. CDR1 is MDHEN and CDR2 is SYDVKM in the germline V gene. The CDR3, as DNA: TGTGCCAGCAGACACCGGGACAGAGCCGCTGGCTACACCTTC. Protein sequence: CASRHRDRAAGYTF.

The chain has TRBV6-5 and TRBJ2-1, with no clear D. This CDR3 has 14 residues. Germline V gene lookup returns CDR1 MNHEY and CDR2 SVGAGI. The germline V and J ends were trimmed by 2 bases and 5 bases, with 10 bases remaining between them. The CDR3 sequence: CASSYAGRNNEQFF. Here the CDR3 DNA reads TGTGCCAGCAGTTACGCTGGCCGAAACAATGAGCAGTTCTTC.